The 25 T cell receptor beta chains below all came from one sample that was sequenced in a study of T cells in Graves' hyperthyroidism and ophthalmopathy. From RNA transcripts, TCR beta CDR3 regions were amplified. HTBI primers were used for first-round RT-PCR of the TCR CDR3. Each CDR3 protein gets one entry after TCRdb re-called the multiplex PCR reads with MiXCR. The data contain about 600,000 distinct CDR3 sequences, around 14% of them singletons. Input material: blood. Source of these receptors: a woman aged 18 to 35 with Graves' ophthalmopathy.

This clonotype was seen a handful of times. The V call is TRBV6-2 or TRBV6-3, the J call TRBJ2-1; D is undetermined. Germline assignment: CDR1 MNHEY and CDR2 SVGEGT. The CDR3 totals 15 residues. V shed 8 bases and J shed 2 bases, with 16 bases lying between them. In nucleotides, the CDR3 is TGTGCCAGCCAACCCTTCTTGCCCACCTACAATGAGCAGTTCTTC. Translation gives CASQPFLPTYNEQFF.

CDR3: CASARAGSNTEAFF. The CDR3 nucleotides are TGTGCCAGCGCTCGGGCGGGGTCGAACACTGAAGCTTTCTTT. The chain joins TRBV7-2 to TRBJ1-1; D ambiguous. CDR1 SGHTA and CDR2 FQGNSA come from the germline V gene. This CDR3 contains 14 residues. Deletions cut 8 bases from V and 1 base from J, with 14 bases between. Combining the CDR3 with reference TRBV7-2 and TRBJ1-1 gives the whole variable domain GAGVSQSPSNKVTEKGKDVELRCDPISGHTALYWYRQSLGQGLEFLIYFQGNSAPDKSGLPSDRFSAERTGGSVSTLTIQRTQQEDSAVYLCASARAGSNTEAFFGQGTRLTVV.

In this sample, this clonotype turned up a few times. This chain connects TRBV6-4 to TRBJ2-3; 9 bases fit TRBD2. Trimming removed 9 bases from V and 6 bases from J; junction bases left unmatched: 13. Germline V gene sequence: CDR1 MRHNA, CDR2 SNTAGT. The CDR3 covers 15 residues. The CDR3 coding sequence is TGTGCCAGTTCTCCGGCGGGAGGGACCCCGGATACGCAGTATTTT. Encoded protein: CASSPAGGTPDTQYF.

A few counts support this clonotype. Given a much more abundant clone one base away, this may be a read error. The chain links TRBV28 to TRBJ2-5, with D possibly matching TRBD2 (5 bases). This CDR3 contains 14 residues. The V gene lost 6 bases and the J gene lost 4 bases, with 15 bases spanning the gap. Germline CDR1 is MDHEN and CDR2 is SYDVKM. This CDR3 is CASSHTWSGETQYF. The CDR3 DNA sequence: TGTGCCAGCAGCCACACATGGAGCGGAGAGACCCAGTACTTC.

Concerning this clonotype: A much larger clone differs from this one at a single base, so this may be a read error. The gene calls are TRBV18 and TRBJ1-1; D is unresolved. Per germline, CDR1 KGHSH and CDR2 LQKENI. Trimming pared 8 bases from V and 6 bases from J, leaving 22 bases between. This CDR3 is built from 15 residues. The CDR3 DNA reads as TGTGCCAGCACGCCAATCGACCAGTTCATCCCTGAAGCTTTCTTT. This sequence encodes CASTPIDQFIPEAFF. The full variable domain, in which reference TRBV18 and TRBJ1-1 provide the parts outside the CDR3, is NAGVMQNPRHLVRRRGQEARLRCSPMKGHSHVYWYRQLPEEGLKFMVYLQKENIIDESGMPKERFSAEFPKEGPSILRIQQVVRGDSAAYFCASTPIDQFIPEAFFGQGTRLTVV.

This clonotype has only a few counts. This chain joins TRBV20-1 and TRBJ2-7; no definite D call. This CDR3 spans 12 amino acids. CDR1 and CDR2 (germline): DFQATT, SNEGSKA (reference sequence). V lost 4 bases and J 2 bases, leaving 9 bases between the germline ends. For the CDR3, the DNA is TGCAGTGCTAAGCCTGGGCCCTACGAGCAGTACTTC. Encoded protein: CSAKPGPYEQYF.

This clonotype appeared a few times. The V gene is TRBV20-1, the J gene TRBJ1-5; D might be TRBD1 (6 bases). Deletions cut 1 base from V and 6 bases from J, with 19 bases between. The CDR3 has 16 residues. Germline loops: CDR1 DFQATT, CDR2 SNEGSKA (reference sequence). CDR3 sequence reads: CSARVRGGWDAQPQHF. CDR3 bases: TGCAGTGCTAGAGTTAGGGGGGGCTGGGACGCTCAGCCCCAGCATTTT.

This clonotype occurred many times. The rearrangement uses TRBV28 and TRBJ1-2; D is undetermined. Per the germline V gene, CDR1 is MDHEN and CDR2 is SYDVKM. V was pared by 3 bases and J by 5 bases, with 10 bases between. CDR3 size: 13 residues. CDR3: CASSLSVWYGYTF. The CDR3 DNA reads TGTGCCAGCAGTTTGTCTGTCTGGTATGGCTACACCTTC.

The genes are TRBV7-9 and TRBJ2-1; TRBD2 aligns across 9 bases. Per germline, CDR1 SEHNR and CDR2 FQNEAQ (reference sequence). The CDR3 length is 15 residues. The junction had 11 bases not matched to a gene; V was cut back by 4 bases and J by 10 bases. CDR3 protein: CASSSASGAIREQFF. The CDR3 DNA is TGTGCCAGCAGCTCCGCTAGCGGGGCCATCAGGGAGCAGTTCTTC.

This clonotype was counted at least ten times. V gene TRBV12-3 or TRBV12-4 combines with J gene TRBJ2-5, with 12 bases aligning to TRBD1. The CDR3 loop spans 18 amino acids. V was pared by 3 bases and J by 5 bases, with 13 bases of the junction left unmatched. Here the CDR3 DNA reads TGTGCCAGCAGTTTGGGGACAGGGGGCACGGTTAATACTGAGACCCAGTACTTC. Amino acid sequence: CASSLGTGGTVNTETQYF.

The table lists this clonotype with many counts. The V call is TRBV6-2 or TRBV6-3, the J call TRBJ2-7; possible D gene TRBD1, 6 bases. The CDR3 loop spans 13 amino acids. The V gene lost 4 bases and the J gene lost 6 bases, with 13 bases spanning the gap. Germline CDR1 and CDR2: MNHEY and SVGEGT. The CDR3 DNA sequence: TGTGCCAGCAGTTCAGGGGAGCTTCTCGAGCAGTACTTC. Protein: CASSSGELLEQYF.

J is TRBJ1-1 and V is TRBV28, with 9 bases matching TRBD1. With V trimmed by 2 bases and J by 9 bases, 10 bases remained unmatched. CDR1 and CDR2 from the germline V gene are MDHEN and SYDVKM. This CDR3 spans 15 amino acids. CDR3 DNA: TGTGCCAGCAGTTTAGTTCACAGGGGGCGTCGGAAAGCTTTCTTT. Translated, it gives CASSLVHRGRRKAFF.

This clonotype occurred many times. The rearrangement joins TRBV27 to TRBJ2-2; 12 bases line up with TRBD2. The CDR3 is made up of 17 amino acids. Trimming took 4 bases from V and 4 from J; bases not matched to a gene: 7. Germline CDR1 MNHEY, CDR2 SMNVEV (reference sequence). For the CDR3, the DNA is TGTGCCAGCAGTTCCCTTGGACTAGCGGGAACCACCGGGGAGCTGTTTTTT. The encoded protein is CASSSLGLAGTTGELFF.

This chain links TRBV7-9 with TRBJ2-7, with 7 bases lining up with TRBD1. Trimming took 5 bases from V and 4 from J; bases not matched to a gene: 11. Germline V lookup: CDR1 SEHNR, CDR2 FQNEAQ (reference sequence). The CDR3 runs to 15 residues. CDR3: CASSPPDRVVYEQYF. CDR3 bases: TGTGCCAGCAGCCCACCTGACAGGGTAGTGTACGAGCAGTACTTC.

In its sample, this clonotype was seen many times. The chain is built from TRBV28 and TRBJ2-3, with 10 bases that match TRBD2. V lost 8 bases, J lost 1 base, and 6 bases stayed unmatched. Germline assignment: CDR1 MDHEN and CDR2 SYDVKM. The CDR3 contains 15 residues. CDR3 in DNA: TGTGCCAGCCATCTAGCGGGAGTGGGCACAGATACGCAGTATTTT. Translation gives CASHLAGVGTDTQYF.

This clonotype has more than one count but fewer than ten. The genes are TRBV7-2 and TRBJ2-5; the D call may be TRBD1 or TRBD2 (6 bases each). Deletions cut 5 bases from V and 5 bases from J, with 15 bases between. Germline loops: CDR1 SGHTA, CDR2 FQGNSA. This CDR3 is 14 amino acids long. CDR3 protein: CASSRTGAWETQYF. DNA of the CDR3: TGTGCCAGCAGCCGAACGGGGGCATGGGAGACCCAGTACTTC.

This clonotype showed up just a few times. The rearrangement joins TRBV4-2 to TRBJ1-2, with D perhaps matching TRBD1 (5 bases). The V gene's germline CDR1 is LGHNA and CDR2 YNFKEQ. The CDR3 has 14 amino acids. V was pared by 0 bases and J by 8 bases, with 13 bases between. This CDR3 is CASSQEGEGSGYTF. The CDR3 DNA follows: TGTGCCAGCAGCCAAGAGGGTGAGGGGAGCGGCTACACCTTC.

In this sample, this clonotype turned up many times. V gene TRBV30 combines with J gene TRBJ2-3, with a weak D call TRBD2 (6 bases). The CDR3 spans 15 residues. CDR1 and CDR2 from the germline V gene are GTSNPN and SVGIG (reference sequence). Trimming left V 2 bases short and J 3 bases short, with 15 bases between. CDR3 amino acids: CAWSPGRSPTDTQYF. As DNA, the CDR3 is TGTGCCTGGAGTCCCGGGAGATCCCCGACAGATACGCAGTATTTT.

This clonotype was detected many times. J is TRBJ2-7 and V is TRBV7-2, with TRBD2 as a possible D gene (5 bases). CDR1 is SGHTA and CDR2 is FQGNSA in the germline V gene. The CDR3 sequence is 16 residues long. Trimming left V 0 bases short and J 3 bases short, with 15 bases between. CDR3: CASSLAPRWEHYEQYF. The CDR3 coding sequence is TGTGCCAGCAGCTTAGCTCCGAGGTGGGAGCACTACGAGCAGTACTTC. The complete variable domain, with remaining parts taken from reference TRBV7-2 and TRBJ2-7, reads GAGVSQSPSNKVTEKGKDVELRCDPISGHTALYWYRQSLGQGLEFLIYFQGNSAPDKSGLPSDRFSAERTGGSVSTLTIQRTQQEDSAVYLCASSLAPRWEHYEQYFGPGTRLTVT.

This clonotype was found many times. The gene calls are TRBV6-1 and TRBJ2-1; TRBD2 is a possible D gene (6 bases). From germline, CDR1 is MNHNS and CDR2 SASEGT. This CDR3 comprises 12 residues. The germline V and J ends were trimmed by 9 bases and 1 base, with 7 bases remaining between them. This CDR3 reads CASGTSYNEQFF. The DNA of the CDR3 is TGTGCCAGTGGGACTTCCTACAATGAGCAGTTCTTC.

This clonotype was recorded at least ten times. The chain links TRBV2 to TRBJ2-2; D call uncertain. Germline V CDR1 and CDR2: SNHLY, FYNNEI. The V gene lost 7 bases and the J gene lost 6 bases, with 12 bases spanning the gap. This CDR3 is 13 amino acids long. The CDR3 loop is CASTPTWAGELFF. For the CDR3, the DNA is TGTGCCAGCACCCCTACATGGGCCGGGGAGCTGTTTTTT.

This clonotype came up many times. V usage is TRBV7-6 and J usage is TRBJ1-6; D gene uncertain. There are 14 residues in the CDR3. Trimming left V 8 bases short and J 7 bases short, with 15 bases between. The V gene's germline CDR1 is SGHVS and CDR2 FNYEAQ. DNA of the CDR3: TGTGCCAGCGGCTCCGGCCCGGGAAATTCACCCCTCCACTTT. This encodes CASGSGPGNSPLHF. Full variable domain (rest looked up from reference TRBV7-6 and TRBJ1-6): GAGVSQSPRYKVTKRGQDVALRCDPISGHVSLYWYRQALGQGPEFLTYFNYEAQQDKSGLPNDRFSAERPEGSISTLTIQRTEQRDSAMYRCASGSGPGNSPLHFGNGTRLTVT.

This clonotype was counted many times. V and J are TRBV7-2 and TRBJ2-2; 7 nucleotides line up with TRBD2. From germline, CDR1 is SGHTA and CDR2 FQGNSA. This CDR3 comprises 16 residues. With V trimmed by 4 bases and J by 0 bases, 5 bases remained unmatched. Here the CDR3 DNA reads TGTGCCAGCAGCTCTACGGGACTAACGAACACCGGGGAGCTGTTTTTT. It is translated as CASSSTGLTNTGELFF.

This clonotype occurred many times. The chain combines TRBV27 with TRBJ2-1; the D gene could be TRBD1 or TRBD2 (6 bases each). This CDR3 is built from 16 residues. Germline V lookup: CDR1 MNHEY, CDR2 SMNVEV (reference sequence). Deletions cut 5 bases from V and 4 bases from J, with 18 bases between. CDR3 residues: CASSPRGGLGYNEQFF. The CDR3 nucleotides read TGTGCCAGCAGTCCCCGAGGGGGGCTCGGGTACAATGAGCAGTTCTTC.

This clonotype was counted many times. The chain carries TRBV11-2 and TRBJ2-3, with 7 bases fitting TRBD1. V shed 5 bases, J shed 2 bases, and the junction held 7 bases outside the gene matches. Germline-derived CDR1 and CDR2 are SGHAT and FQNNGV. This CDR3 is built from 15 residues. The CDR3 coding sequence is TGTGCCAGCAGCGAAAGGGACAGCGTCACAGATACGCAGTATTTT. As protein: CASSERDSVTDTQYF.